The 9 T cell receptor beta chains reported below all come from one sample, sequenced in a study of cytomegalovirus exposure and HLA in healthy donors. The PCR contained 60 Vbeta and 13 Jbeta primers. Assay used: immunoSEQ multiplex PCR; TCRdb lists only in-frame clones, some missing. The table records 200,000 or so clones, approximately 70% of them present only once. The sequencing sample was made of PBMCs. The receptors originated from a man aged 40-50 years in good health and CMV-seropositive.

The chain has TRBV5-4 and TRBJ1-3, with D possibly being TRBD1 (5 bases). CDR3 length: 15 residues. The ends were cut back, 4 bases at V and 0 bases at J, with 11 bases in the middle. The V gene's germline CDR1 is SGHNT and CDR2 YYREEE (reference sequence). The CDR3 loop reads CASSDDRFSGNTIYF. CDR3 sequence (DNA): TGTGCCAGCAGCGACGACAGATTCTCTGGAAACACCATATATTTT.

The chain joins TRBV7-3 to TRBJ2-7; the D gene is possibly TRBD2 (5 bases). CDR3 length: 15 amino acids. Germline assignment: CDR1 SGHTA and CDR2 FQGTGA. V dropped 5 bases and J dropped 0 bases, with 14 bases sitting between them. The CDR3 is CASSLSGGSSYEQYF. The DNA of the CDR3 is TGTGCCAGCAGCCTTTCTGGAGGTAGCTCCTACGAGCAGTACTTC.

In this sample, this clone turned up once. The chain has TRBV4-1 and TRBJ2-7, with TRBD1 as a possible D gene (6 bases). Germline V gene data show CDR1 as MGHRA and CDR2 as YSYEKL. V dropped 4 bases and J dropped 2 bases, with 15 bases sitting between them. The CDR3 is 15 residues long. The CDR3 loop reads CASSPVAGATYEQYF. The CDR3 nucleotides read TGCGCCAGCAGCCCGGTGGCAGGGGCTACCTACGAGCAGTACTTC.

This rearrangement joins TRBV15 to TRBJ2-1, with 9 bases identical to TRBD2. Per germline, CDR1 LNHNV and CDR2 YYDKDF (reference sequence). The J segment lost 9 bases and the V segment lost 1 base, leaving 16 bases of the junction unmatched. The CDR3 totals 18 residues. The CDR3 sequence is CATSRGGGYGGGAFEQFF. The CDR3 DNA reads TGTGCCACCAGCAGAGGAGGCGGTTATGGCGGGGGGGCGTTTGAGCAGTTCTTC.

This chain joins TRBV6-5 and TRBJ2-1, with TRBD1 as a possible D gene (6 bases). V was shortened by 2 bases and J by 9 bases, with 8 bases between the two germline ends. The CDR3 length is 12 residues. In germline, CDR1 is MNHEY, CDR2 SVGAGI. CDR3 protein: CASSYQGSEQFF. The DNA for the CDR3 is TGTGCCAGCAGTTACCAGGGGAGTGAGCAGTTCTTC.

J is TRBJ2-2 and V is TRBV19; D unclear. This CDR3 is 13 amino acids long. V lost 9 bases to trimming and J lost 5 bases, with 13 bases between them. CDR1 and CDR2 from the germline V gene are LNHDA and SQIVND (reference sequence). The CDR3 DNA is TGTGCCAGCTCCCCGACACCTACCGGGGAGCTGTTTTTT. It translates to CASSPTPTGELFF.

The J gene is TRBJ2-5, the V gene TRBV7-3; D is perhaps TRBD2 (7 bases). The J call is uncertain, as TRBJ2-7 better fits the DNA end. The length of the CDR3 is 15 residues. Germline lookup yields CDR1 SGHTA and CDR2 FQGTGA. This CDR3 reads CASSSRGGGGYEQYF. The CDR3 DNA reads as TGTGCCAGCAGCTCCCGTGGAGGGGGAGGGTACGAGCAGTACTTC.

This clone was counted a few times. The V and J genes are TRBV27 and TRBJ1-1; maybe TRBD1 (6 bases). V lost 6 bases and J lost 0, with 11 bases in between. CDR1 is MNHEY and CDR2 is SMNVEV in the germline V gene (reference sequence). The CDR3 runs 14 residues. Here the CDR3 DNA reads TGTGCCAGCAGGCGGGGGCAGGTGAACACTGAAGCTTTCTTT. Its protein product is CASRRGQVNTEAFF.

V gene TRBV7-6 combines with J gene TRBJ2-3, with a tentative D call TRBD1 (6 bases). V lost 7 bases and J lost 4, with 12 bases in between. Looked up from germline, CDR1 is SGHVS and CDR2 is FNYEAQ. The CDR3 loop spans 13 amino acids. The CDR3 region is CASTPTGPDTQYF. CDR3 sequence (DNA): TGTGCCAGCACCCCCACAGGGCCAGATACGCAGTATTTT.